The 29 T cell receptor beta chains listed next were all sequenced from one sample in a study of T cell responses to AZD1222 COVID-19 vaccine. The repertoire was sequenced with immunoSEQ multiplex PCR; TCRdb's copy has only in-frame clones and lacks some. The profile covers 90,000 or so clones, with 89% appearing a single time and under 2.5% taken by the ten largest. Source: peripheral blood, taken on day 0 of AZD1222 vaccination. All receptors come from an adult in good health.

The rearrangement links TRBV19 to TRBJ2-1, with TRBD1 matching 7 bases. There are 14 residues in the CDR3. CDR1 is LNHDA and CDR2 is SQIVND in the germline V gene (reference sequence). J lost 5 bases, V lost 3 bases, and 4 bases had no gene match. Written as DNA, the CDR3 is TGTGCCAGTAGTATTGGGACAGTAGACAATGAGCAGTTCTTC. It translates to CASSIGTVDNEQFF.

The chain recombines TRBV9 with TRBJ1-1; perhaps TRBD1 as D (5 bases). Germline V CDR1 and CDR2: SGDLS, YYNGEE. V dropped 0 bases and J dropped 6 bases, with 9 bases sitting between them. This CDR3 comprises 13 residues. For the CDR3, the DNA is TGTGCCAGCAGCGTAGTGGGGGGTTCTGAAGCTTTCTTT. Translating gives CASSVVGGSEAFF.

This sequence joins TRBV5-1 and TRBJ1-1; the D is unclear. This CDR3 region has 12 residues. V was clipped by 0 bases and J by 4 bases, with 4 bases between them. Germline-derived CDR1 and CDR2 are SGHRS and YFSETQ. DNA for the CDR3: TGCGCCAGCAGCTTGGATTTCACTGAAGCTTTCTTT. Protein sequence: CASSLDFTEAFF. The full variable domain, rest sourced from reference TRBV5-1 and TRBJ1-1, is KAGVTQTPRYLIKTRGQQVTLSCSPISGHRSVSWYQQTPGQGLQFLFEYFSETQRNKGNFPGRFSGRQFSNSRSEMNVSTLELGDSALYLCASSLDFTEAFFGQGTRLTVV.

This clone was counted a single time. The chain employs TRBV9 and TRBJ1-1; D is uncertain. Trimming removed 4 bases at V and 10 bases at J, with 17 bases between. Germline CDR1 is SGDLS and CDR2 is YYNGEE. The length of the CDR3 is 13 residues. This chain's CDR3 is CASSLEDQSRAFF. CDR3 DNA: TGTGCCAGCAGCCTCGAGGACCAGTCTCGAGCTTTCTTT.

Only one count was recorded for this clone. This chain connects TRBV6-5 to TRBJ2-7; tentative D call: TRBD1 (6 bases). The V and J ends lost 1 base and 1 base respectively, with 11 bases between them. The CDR3 length is 15 residues. The germline V gene has CDR1 MNHEY and CDR2 SVGAGI. The CDR3, as DNA: TGTGCCAGCAGTTACTTGCGAGGGGGTTCCTACGAGCAGTACTTC. Translated, it gives CASSYLRGGSYEQYF.

The rearrangement joins TRBV7-2 to TRBJ1-2, with D unclear. Germline V gene lookup returns CDR1 SGHTA and CDR2 FQGNSA. This CDR3 has 14 residues. The ends were cut back, 7 bases at V and 4 bases at J, with 16 bases in the middle. CDR3 loop: CASIPPRQAYGYTF. The DNA of the CDR3 is TGTGCCAGCATCCCCCCGCGGCAGGCCTATGGCTACACCTTC. The whole variable domain, remainder taken from reference TRBV7-2 and TRBJ1-2, is GAGVSQSPSNKVTEKGKDVELRCDPISGHTALYWYRQSLGQGLEFLIYFQGNSAPDKSGLPSDRFSAERTGGSVSTLTIQRTQQEDSAVYLCASIPPRQAYGYTFGSGTRLTVV.

This chain connects TRBV9 to TRBJ2-2, with no clear D. Germline V gives CDR1 SGDLS, CDR2 YYNGEE. The CDR3 consists of 14 residues. Between the trimmed V and J ends, which lost 4 bases and 0 bases, there was a span of 7 bases. The CDR3 DNA reads TGTGCCAGCAGCACCGGTACGAACACCGGGGAGCTGTTTTTT. Protein product: CASSTGTNTGELFF. Complete variable domain (other parts from reference TRBV9 and TRBJ2-2): DSGVTQTPKHLITATGQRVTLRCSPRSGDLSVYWYQQSLDQGLQFLIQYYNGEERAKGNILERFSAQQFPDLHSELNLSSLELGDSALYFCASSTGTNTGELFFGEGSRLTVL.

The V call is TRBV6-5, the J call TRBJ1-1; D may be TRBD1 (6 bases). In germline, CDR1 is MNHEY, CDR2 SVGAGI. The V end was cut by 8 bases, the J end by 4 bases, with 20 bases between. The CDR3 has 15 residues. DNA of the CDR3: TGTGCCAGCTCCACCGGCGACAGGTTCCTCACTGAAGCTTTCTTT. It encodes CASSTGDRFLTEAFF.

The chain carries TRBV19 and TRBJ2-7; D is possibly TRBD1 (6 bases). CDR1 is LNHDA and CDR2 is SQIVND in the germline V gene (reference sequence). V dropped 5 bases and J dropped 6 bases, with 14 bases sitting between them. The CDR3 runs to 13 residues. CDR3 region: CASSPGQRGEQYF. The CDR3 DNA follows: TGTGCCAGTAGTCCGGGACAACGGGGCGAGCAGTACTTC.

The rearrangement links TRBV6-1 to TRBJ1-1; possibly TRBD1 for D (5 bases). The CDR3 spans 17 residues. From germline, CDR1 is MNHNS and CDR2 SASEGT. V was trimmed by 4 bases and J by 1 base, leaving 19 bases between them. In nucleotides, the CDR3 is TGTGCCAGCAGTGTGGGGCACGGAGGGGTCGGGAACACTGAAGCTTTCTTT. Its translation is CASSVGHGGVGNTEAFF.

V is TRBV9 and J is TRBJ2-2; 11 positions agree with TRBD2. After removal of 4 bases from V and 6 bases from J, the junction contained 5 bases not matched to a gene. CDR1 is SGDLS and CDR2 is YYNGEE in the germline V gene. CDR3 size: 15 residues. This chain's CDR3 is CASSRSGRAPGELFF. In nucleotides, the CDR3 is TGTGCCAGCAGCCGTAGCGGGAGGGCCCCCGGGGAGCTGTTTTTT.

The gene calls are TRBV30 and TRBJ1-1; tentatively, D is TRBD1 (5 bases). The ends were cut back, 8 bases at V and 6 bases at J, with 16 bases in the middle. The V gene's germline CDR1 is GTSNPN and CDR2 SVGIG (reference sequence). The CDR3 is made up of 12 amino acids. The CDR3 DNA is TGTGCCCTGGGTCCTGGGGGGGCTGAAGCTTTCTTT. This gives the protein CALGPGGAEAFF.

The chain uses TRBV9 and TRBJ2-3; possibly TRBD2 for D (5 bases). The germline CDR1 and CDR2 sequences are SGDLS and YYNGEE. The CDR3 length is 15 residues. Trimming removed 2 bases at V and 1 base at J, with 11 bases between. The CDR3 is CASSVGFSGTDTQYF. The CDR3 DNA follows: TGTGCCAGCAGCGTGGGGTTTAGCGGCACAGATACGCAGTATTTT.

The rearrangement joins TRBV19 to TRBJ2-7; D is ambiguous. Germline V gives CDR1 LNHDA, CDR2 SQIVND (reference sequence). The CDR3 sequence is 11 residues long. V was pared by 4 bases and J by 4 bases, with 5 bases between. For the CDR3, the DNA is TGTGCCAGTAGTAAGGAGTACGAGCAGTACTTC. This gives the protein CASSKEYEQYF.

This clone was observed once. The rearrangement links TRBV11-2 to TRBJ1-1; 11 nucleotides align to TRBD1. The length of the CDR3 is 16 residues. Looked up from germline, CDR1 is SGHAT and CDR2 is FQNNGV. The junction had 8 bases not matched to a gene; V was cut back by 5 bases and J by 3 bases. CDR3 loop: CASSHGRTGGDTEAFF. CDR3 in DNA: TGTGCCAGCAGCCATGGCCGGACAGGGGGCGACACTGAAGCTTTCTTT.

The chain carries TRBV20-1 and TRBJ1-6; D gene ambiguous. Germline values: CDR1 DFQATT, CDR2 SNEGSKA (reference sequence). The V and J ends lost 3 bases and 6 bases respectively, with 9 bases between them. The CDR3 loop spans 13 amino acids. The chain's CDR3 is CSASWHINSPLHF. Written as DNA, the CDR3 is TGCAGTGCTAGTTGGCACATTAATTCACCCCTCCACTTT.

This rearrangement joins TRBV5-1 to TRBJ1-1; weak D call: TRBD1 (6 bases). Germline values: CDR1 SGHRS, CDR2 YFSETQ. CDR3 length equals 15 residues. The V gene lost 0 bases and the J gene lost 7 bases, with 16 bases spanning the gap. The CDR3 DNA follows: TGCGCCAGCAGCTTGGCCCTGGCAGGGGAAGGTGAAGCTTTCTTT. Amino acids: CASSLALAGEGEAFF.

Turning to this clone: An end of the junction differs from the germline gene, which may be a read error. The chain couples TRBV7-7 to TRBJ2-1; no definite D call. Germline lookup yields CDR1 SSHAT and CDR2 FNYEAQ (reference sequence). The CDR3 sequence is 13 residues long. This CDR3 reads CASSLRRWGEQFF. CDR3 DNA: TGTGCTAGCAGCTTACGCCGCTGGGGTGAGCAGTTCTTC.

The chain combines TRBV20-1 with TRBJ1-5, with D perhaps TRBD1 (6 bases). There are 13 residues in the CDR3. Trimming pared 3 bases from V and 4 bases from J, leaving 10 bases between. The V gene's germline CDR1 is DFQATT and CDR2 SNEGSKA (reference sequence). The CDR3 region has the DNA TGCAGTGCTAGTGACAGGCTAAATCAGCCCCAGCATTTT. Translating gives CSASDRLNQPQHF.

This clone has a handful of counts. CDR3 in DNA: TGCAGCGGTTTACTAGCGGGAGGGTCGAACACCGGGGAGCTGTTTTTT. It is translated as CSGLLAGGSNTGELFF. The gene calls are TRBV29-1 and TRBJ2-2; 13 bases align to TRBD2. The CDR3 has 16 residues. The V segment lost 7 bases and the J segment 0 bases; nucleotides outside the gene matches: 5. The germline V gene encodes CDR1 SQVTM and CDR2 ANQGSEA.

The genes are TRBV19 and TRBJ1-5; the D is unclear. The CDR3 length is 13 residues. Trimming took 3 bases from V and 5 from J, leaving 8 bases between them. Germline V gives CDR1 LNHDA, CDR2 SQIVND (reference sequence). CDR3 in amino acids: CASSMGRDQPQHF. The CDR3, as DNA: TGTGCCAGTAGTATGGGAAGGGATCAGCCCCAGCATTTT.

The chain uses TRBV10-1 and TRBJ1-4; TRBD1 aligns across 7 bases. Germline-derived CDR1 and CDR2 are WNHNN and SYGVQD (reference sequence). The CDR3 spans 18 residues. After removal of 1 base from V and 4 bases from J, the junction contained 12 bases not matched to a gene. The CDR3 spells CASSEFGTEVAGNEKLFF. DNA of the CDR3: TGCGCCAGCAGTGAGTTCGGGACAGAAGTGGCCGGTAATGAAAAACTGTTTTTT.

The chain links TRBV7-2 to TRBJ2-3; 13 bases map to TRBD2. There are 16 residues in the CDR3. CDR1 is SGHTA, CDR2 FQGNSA, per germline. Germline trimming cut 1 base from V and 7 bases from J; bases unmatched to any gene: 5. The CDR3 region is CASSLDGGLAGNTQYF. DNA for the CDR3: TGTGCCAGCAGCTTAGATGGGGGACTAGCGGGGAATACGCAGTATTTT.

This chain uses TRBV5-4 with TRBJ2-1; D might be TRBD1 (5 bases). V gave up 1 base and J gave up 1 base, with 6 bases separating them. CDR1 and CDR2 (germline): SGHNT, YYREEE (reference sequence). This CDR3 comprises 14 residues. The CDR3 bases are TGTGCCAGCAGCTTGCAGGGATCCTACAATGAGCAGTTCTTC. Amino acid sequence: CASSLQGSYNEQFF.

This chain connects TRBV7-2 to TRBJ1-2, with 7 bases matching TRBD1. Germline V gene data show CDR1 as SGHTA and CDR2 as FQGNSA. The CDR3 length is 15 residues. Trimming at V came to 3 bases and at J to 4 bases, leaving 8 bases not matched to a gene. The CDR3 DNA sequence: TGTGCCAGCAGCTTCCGACAGGGCGCGGCCTATGGCTACACCTTC. Encoded protein: CASSFRQGAAYGYTF.

This clone has more than one count but fewer than ten. The J gene is TRBJ1-2, the V gene TRBV10-2, with D unresolved. CDR1 is WSHSY, CDR2 SAAADI, per germline. The CDR3 runs 13 residues. V shed 5 bases and J shed 3 bases, with 10 bases lying between them. The CDR3 DNA reads TGCGCCAGCAGTACGGGTGGAGACTATGGCTACACCTTC. Amino acids: CASSTGGDYGYTF.

This rearrangement joins TRBV5-1 to TRBJ1-2; D remains ambiguous. The ends were cut back, 1 base at V and 6 bases at J, with 13 bases in the middle. CDR1 and CDR2 (germline): SGHRS, YFSETQ. The CDR3 extends over 14 amino acids. CDR3 loop: CASSLWQAQNGYTF. The CDR3 DNA reads as TGCGCCAGCAGCTTGTGGCAGGCTCAGAATGGCTACACCTTC.

The chain couples TRBV6-5 to TRBJ1-1, with 8 bases aligning to TRBD1. CDR3 length: 14 residues. Germline assignment: CDR1 MNHEY and CDR2 SVGAGI. J was trimmed by 12 bases and V by 0 bases; bases with no gene match: 9. The chain's CDR3 is CASSYSAGGTETFF. In DNA, the CDR3 is TGTGCCAGCAGTTACTCGGCAGGGGGCACGGAAACTTTCTTT.

The V call is TRBV3-1 (or the pseudogene TRBV3-2), the J call TRBJ1-4; D unclear. The CDR3 length is 15 residues. V was clipped by 5 bases and J by 2 bases, with 12 bases between them. Germline CDR1 is LGHDT and CDR2 is YNNKEL (reference sequence). As DNA, the CDR3 is TGTGCCAGCAGCGACTATCGAGGGACTAATGAAAAACTGTTTTTT. Residues: CASSDYRGTNEKLFF.